The 6 T cell receptor beta chains in this list originate from one sample, sequenced in a study of blood T cell repertoires in COVID-19. Assay used: immunoSEQ multiplex PCR; TCRdb lists only in-frame clones, some missing. Of 350,000 to 450,000 clones detected, around 89% appear once; the ten largest clones hold around 1.1%. Source material: PBMCs or T cells enriched from blood (not recorded which). These receptors all come from a young man who had recovered from COVID-19.

This clone was detected only once. The J gene is TRBJ2-1, the V gene TRBV6-5; 7 bases agree with TRBD2. After removal of 6 bases from V and 4 bases from J, the junction contained 6 bases not matched to a gene. The CDR3 runs to 14 residues. The germline gives CDR1 MNHEY, CDR2 SVGAGI. The CDR3 loop reads CASRASGSYNEQFF. Here the CDR3 DNA reads TGTGCCAGCAGGGCTAGCGGTTCTTACAATGAGCAGTTCTTC.

This clone appeared once. The V call is TRBV7-8, the J call TRBJ2-2, with D possibly TRBD1 on 6 matching bases. Germline CDR1 and CDR2: SGHVS and FQNEAQ. With 4 bases removed from V and 1 base from J, the gap between germline ends came to 16 bases. This CDR3 contains 17 residues. The chain's CDR3 is CASSSSTGPMNTGELFF. The CDR3 DNA follows: TGTGCCAGCAGCTCGTCGACAGGACCGATGAACACCGGGGAGCTGTTTTTT.

This chain joins TRBV28 and TRBJ1-1; D not resolved. This CDR3 is built from 11 residues. Looked up from germline, CDR1 is MDHEN and CDR2 is SYDVKM. Between the trimmed V and J ends, which lost 7 bases and 1 base, there was a span of 4 bases. The CDR3 nucleotides are TGTGCCAGCATGAGGAACACTGAAGCTTTCTTT. Translated, it gives CASMRNTEAFF.

This clone was observed many times. The rearrangement joins TRBV28 to TRBJ2-2; 13 nucleotides agree with TRBD2. The V segment lost 3 bases and the J segment 5 bases; nucleotides outside the gene matches: 6. Germline values: CDR1 MDHEN, CDR2 SYDVKM. The CDR3 sequence is 17 residues long. The CDR3 sequence: CASSLTATSGRTGELFF. DNA of the CDR3: TGTGCCAGCAGTTTGACTGCGACTAGCGGGAGGACCGGGGAGCTGTTTTTT.

J is TRBJ2-7 and V is TRBV4-2, with 10 bases matching TRBD1. V lost 0 bases, J lost 3 bases, and 2 bases stayed unmatched. The CDR3 spans 15 residues. Germline CDR1 reads LGHNA; CDR2 reads YNFKEQ. CDR3 nucleotides: TGTGCCAGCAGCCAAGAGGGACAGGGGAGCTACGAGCAGTACTTC. Encoded protein: CASSQEGQGSYEQYF.

The chain combines TRBV9 with TRBJ2-2; 11 bases align to TRBD2. V trimming: 0 bases; J trimming: 1 base; junction bases outside the gene matches: 11. The CDR3 length is 20 residues. Germline CDR1 reads SGDLS; CDR2 reads YYNGEE. CDR3 coding DNA: TGTGCCAGCAGCGTAGCTAATTGGGTAGCGGGAGGGCAGAACACCGGGGAGCTGTTTTTT. Translated: CASSVANWVAGGQNTGELFF.